These 12 T cell receptor beta chains originate from one sample sequenced in a study of cytomegalovirus exposure and HLA in healthy donors. The PCR was carried out with 60 Vbeta primers and 13 Jbeta primers. Repertoires were generated with immunoSEQ multiplex PCR, while TCRdb's copy carries only in-frame clones and drops some. The sample totals around 130,000 clones. Sequenced sample: PBMCs. The receptors originated from a woman aged 35 to 49 in good health and CMV-seronegative.

The J gene is TRBJ1-1, the V gene TRBV28, with D unclear. Trimming shortened V by 5 bases and J by 3 bases, and 13 bases separated the two germline ends. From germline, CDR1 is MDHEN and CDR2 SYDVKM. This CDR3 is built from 14 residues. The chain's CDR3 is CASSPAGGDTEAFF. The CDR3 nucleotides are TGTGCCAGCAGTCCCGCCGGCGGGGACACTGAAGCTTTCTTT. Looking up the rest from reference TRBV28 and TRBJ1-1 gives the full variable domain: DVKVTQSSRYLVKRTGEKVFLECVQDMDHENMFWYRQDPGLGLRLIYFSYDVKMKEKGDIPEGYSVSREKKERFSLILESASTNQTSMYLCASSPAGGDTEAFFGQGTRLTVV.

This rearrangement joins TRBV28 to TRBJ2-7; D is unclear. This CDR3 comprises 14 residues. The germline V gene has CDR1 MDHEN and CDR2 SYDVKM. V gave up 5 bases and J gave up 0 bases, with 11 bases separating them. CDR3 in DNA: TGTGCCAGCAGTCTCTACTTGAGCTCCTACGAGCAGTACTTC. Its translation: CASSLYLSSYEQYF.

The chain recombines TRBV18 with TRBJ1-2; D gene ambiguous. Trimming took off 3 bases at V and 0 bases at J, with 14 bases between the two ends. The CDR3 totals 16 residues. The germline V gene has CDR1 KGHSH and CDR2 LQKENI. This CDR3 is CASSPRDTQANYGYTF. For the CDR3, the DNA is TGTGCCAGCTCACCGCGGGATACACAAGCTAACTATGGCTACACCTTC.

The gene calls are TRBV29-1 and TRBJ2-5; the match to TRBD1 covers 7 bases. The J call may be in error: the DNA end matches TRBJ2-7 better. CDR1 and CDR2 from the germline V gene are SQVTM and ANQGSEA. The CDR3 is 14 amino acids. The CDR3 sequence is CSVYEDRRTYEQYF. CDR3 in DNA: TGCAGCGTTTACGAGGACAGGAGAACCTACGAGCAGTACTTC.

The rearrangement uses TRBV19 and TRBJ2-4, with TRBD2 as a possible D gene (5 bases). This CDR3 spans 12 amino acids. Trimming cost V 6 bases and J 7 bases, with 10 bases left between them. Germline CDR1 and CDR2: LNHDA and SQIVND (reference sequence). Here the CDR3 DNA reads TGTGCCAGTAGCCAACTAGTGAACATTCAGTACTTC. It encodes CASSQLVNIQYF.

This chain joins TRBV28 and TRBJ1-1; 7 nucleotides line up with TRBD1. V shed 6 bases, J shed 5 bases, and the junction held 9 bases outside the gene matches. The CDR3 totals 14 residues. The germline CDR1 and CDR2 sequences are MDHEN and SYDVKM. The CDR3 region has the DNA TGTGCCAGCAGACCCCCGGACAGGTGGACTGAAGCTTTCTTT. It specifies CASRPPDRWTEAFF.

The CDR3 bases are TGCAGCGTTGAAGATGAGCATCAGCCCCAGCATTTT. This sequence encodes CSVEDEHQPQHF. The chain couples TRBV29-1 to TRBJ1-5; unclear D gene. Trimming left V 0 bases short and J 5 bases short, with 5 bases between. Germline V gene sequence: CDR1 SQVTM, CDR2 ANQGSEA. The CDR3 runs to 12 residues.

The V gene is TRBV19, the J gene TRBJ1-1; no clear D. CDR1 LNHDA and CDR2 SQIVND come from the germline V gene (reference sequence). Deletions cut 2 bases from V and 0 bases from J, with 4 bases between. This CDR3 spans 13 amino acids. CDR3 coding DNA: TGTGCCAGTAGTATACAGTTGAACACTGAAGCTTTCTTT. This translates into CASSIQLNTEAFF.

This chain connects TRBV19 to TRBJ1-5; 7 bases are shared with TRBD1. The CDR3 covers 17 residues. Per the germline V gene, CDR1 is LNHDA and CDR2 is SQIVND (reference sequence). Trimming at V came to 4 bases and at J to 8 bases, leaving 17 bases not matched to a gene. The CDR3 region is CASSSNPGQRATEPQHF. The CDR3 coding sequence is TGTGCCAGTAGTAGCAATCCGGGACAGAGGGCCACGGAGCCCCAGCATTTT.

The rearrangement joins TRBV5-4 to TRBJ2-7, with a tentative D call TRBD2 (5 bases). The CDR3 totals 15 residues. Germline V gene data show CDR1 as SGHNT and CDR2 as YYREEE (reference sequence). Trimming pared 9 bases from V and 7 bases from J, leaving 26 bases between. CDR3 protein: CAMAAGLEAPREQYV. For the CDR3, the DNA is TGTGCCATGGCGGCGGGTTTGGAGGCCCCACGAGAGCAGTACGTC.

The V call is TRBV5-1, the J call TRBJ1-3, with D possibly being TRBD1 (6 bases). V lost 4 bases and J 2 bases, leaving 19 bases between the germline ends. This CDR3 has 17 residues. Germline V gene data show CDR1 as SGHRS and CDR2 as YFSETQ. As DNA, the CDR3 is TGCGCCAGCAGCCCACAAACCCGGGGGGCGCCTGGAAACACCATATATTTT. Translation: CASSPQTRGAPGNTIYF.

The chain joins TRBV7-2 to TRBJ1-2, with a weak D call TRBD1 (5 bases). The V and J ends lost 1 base and 7 bases respectively, with 7 bases between them. Germline V CDR1 and CDR2: SGHTA, FQGNSA. The CDR3 is 12 residues long. The CDR3 bases are TGTGCCAGCAGCTTAGTTGGGGCTGGCTACACCTTC. It encodes CASSLVGAGYTF.